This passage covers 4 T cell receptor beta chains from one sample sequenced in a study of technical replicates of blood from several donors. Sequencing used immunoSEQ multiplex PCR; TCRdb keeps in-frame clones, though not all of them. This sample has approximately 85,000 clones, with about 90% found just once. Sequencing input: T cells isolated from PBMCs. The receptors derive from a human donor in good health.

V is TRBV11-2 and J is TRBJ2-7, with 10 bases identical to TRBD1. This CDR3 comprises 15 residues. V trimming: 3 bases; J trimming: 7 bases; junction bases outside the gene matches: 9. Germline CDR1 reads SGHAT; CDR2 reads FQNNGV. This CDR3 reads CASSFTAGQGWEQYF. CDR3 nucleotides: TGTGCCAGCAGCTTTACCGCGGGACAGGGGTGGGAGCAGTACTTC.

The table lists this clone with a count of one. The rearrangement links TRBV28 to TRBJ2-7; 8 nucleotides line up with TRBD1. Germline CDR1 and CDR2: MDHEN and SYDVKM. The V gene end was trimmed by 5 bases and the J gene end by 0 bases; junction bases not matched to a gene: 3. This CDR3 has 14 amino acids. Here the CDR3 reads CASSRTGSSYEQYF. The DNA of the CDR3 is TGTGCCAGCAGTCGGACAGGGAGCTCCTACGAGCAGTACTTC.

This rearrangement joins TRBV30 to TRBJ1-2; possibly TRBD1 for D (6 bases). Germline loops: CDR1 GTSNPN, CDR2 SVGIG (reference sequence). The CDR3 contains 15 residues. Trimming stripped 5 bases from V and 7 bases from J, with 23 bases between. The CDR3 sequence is CAWSDGGAGAVGYTF. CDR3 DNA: TGTGCCTGGTCCGACGGGGGGGCAGGGGCGGTTGGCTACACCTTC. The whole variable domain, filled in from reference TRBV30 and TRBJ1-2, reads SQTIHQWPATLVQPVGSPLSLECTVEGTSNPNLYWYRQAAGRGLQLLFYSVGIGQISSEVPQNLSASRPQDRQFILSSKKLLLSDSGFYLCAWSDGGAGAVGYTFGSGTRLTVV.

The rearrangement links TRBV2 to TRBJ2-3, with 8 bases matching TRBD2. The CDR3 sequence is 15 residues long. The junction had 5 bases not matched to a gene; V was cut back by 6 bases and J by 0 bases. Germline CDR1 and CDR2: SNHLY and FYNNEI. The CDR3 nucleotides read TGTGCCAGCAGCCCCGGGACTAGAAGCACAGATACGCAGTATTTT. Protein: CASSPGTRSTDTQYF.